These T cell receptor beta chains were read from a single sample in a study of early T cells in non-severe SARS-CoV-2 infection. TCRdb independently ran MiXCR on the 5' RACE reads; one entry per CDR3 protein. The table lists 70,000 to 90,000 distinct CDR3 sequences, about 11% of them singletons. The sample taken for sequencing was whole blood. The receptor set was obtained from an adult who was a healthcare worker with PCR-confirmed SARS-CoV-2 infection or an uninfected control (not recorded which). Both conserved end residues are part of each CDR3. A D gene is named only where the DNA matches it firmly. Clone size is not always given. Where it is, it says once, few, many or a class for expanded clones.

CASSPRRLAGIETQYF,TGTGCCAGCAGCCCCCGACGACTAGCGGGGATAGAGACCCAGTACTTC,TRBD2,-,TRBV14,TRBJ2-5
CSSGQGRSSEQFF,TGCAGCTCGGGACAGGGACGCAGTTCTGAGCAGTTCTTC,TRBD1,few,TRBV29-1,TRBJ2-1
CASSSMGRGEAFF,TGTGCCAGCAGTTCCATGGGCAGAGGGGAAGCTTTCTTT,-,many,TRBV28,TRBJ1-1
CASSRQPNQPQHF,TGTGCCAGCAGCCGACAGCCCAATCAGCCCCAGCATTTT,-,-,TRBV2,TRBJ1-5
CSARDSPVGNTIYF,TGCAGTGCTAGAGACAGCCCAGTCGGCAACACCATATATTTT,-,-,TRBV20-1,TRBJ1-3
CAWSVGRGGYEQYF,TGTGCCTGGAGTGTCGGCCGAGGAGGGTACGAGCAGTACTTC,-,-,TRBV30,TRBJ2-7
CAISALSTGDSYEQYF,TGTGCCATCAGTGCTCTCAGTACAGGGGACTCCTACGAGCAGTACTTC,TRBD1,-,TRBV10-3,TRBJ2-7
CASSLLAGGTYEQYF,TGTGCCAGCAGCTTATTAGCGGGGGGAACCTACGAGCAGTACTTC,TRBD2,-,TRBV11-2,TRBJ2-7
CSARMKNQETQYF,TGCAGTGCTAGAATGAAGAACCAAGAGACCCAGTACTTC,-,few,TRBV20-1,TRBJ2-5
CASSRTSGSYEQYF,TGTGCCAGCTCACGGACTAGCGGGTCCTACGAGCAGTACTTC,TRBD2,few,TRBV12-3/TRBV12-4,TRBJ2-7
CASSLGHIGKYF,TGTGCCAGCAGCTTAGGGCACATCGGGAAGTACTTC,-,few,TRBV7-9,TRBJ2-7
CASSYPGEGYYGYTF,TGTGCCAGCAGTTACCCCGGGGAGGGGTACTATGGCTACACCTTC,-,few,TRBV6-6,TRBJ1-2
CASSFPGTDEQYF,TGTGCCAGCAGCTTCCCCGGGACGGACGAGCAGTACTTC,-,-,TRBV11-2,TRBJ2-7